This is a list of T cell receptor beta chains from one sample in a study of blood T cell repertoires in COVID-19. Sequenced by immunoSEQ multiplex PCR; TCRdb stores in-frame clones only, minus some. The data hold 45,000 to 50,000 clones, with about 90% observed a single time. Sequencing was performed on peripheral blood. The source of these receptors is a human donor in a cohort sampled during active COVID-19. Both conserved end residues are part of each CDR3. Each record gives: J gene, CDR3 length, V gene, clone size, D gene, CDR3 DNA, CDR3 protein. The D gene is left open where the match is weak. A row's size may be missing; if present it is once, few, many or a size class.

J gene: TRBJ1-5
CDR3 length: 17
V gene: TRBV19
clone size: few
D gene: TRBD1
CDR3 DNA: TGTGCCAGTAGTATAGATCTTGGGACAGGGAAGAATCAGCCCCAGCATTTT
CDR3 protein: CASSIDLGTGKNQPQHF

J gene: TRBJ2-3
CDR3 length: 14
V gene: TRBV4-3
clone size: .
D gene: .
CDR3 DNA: TGCGCCAGCAGCCGGGGACTTGACACAGATACGCAGTATTTT
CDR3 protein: CASSRGLDTDTQYF

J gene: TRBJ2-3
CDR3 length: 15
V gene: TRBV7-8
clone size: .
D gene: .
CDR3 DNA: TGTGCCAGCAGCTTAGTGAGTCGGGGTGGAGATACGCAGTATTTT
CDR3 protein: CASSLVSRGGDTQYF

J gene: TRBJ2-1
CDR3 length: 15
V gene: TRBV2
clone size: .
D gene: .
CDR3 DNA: TGTGCCAGCAGTTTTGACACAAGCTCCTACAATGAGCAGTTCTTC
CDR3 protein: CASSFDTSSYNEQFF

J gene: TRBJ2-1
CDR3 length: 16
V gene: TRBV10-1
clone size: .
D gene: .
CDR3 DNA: TGCGCCAGCAGGGCCTCTGGCGGGGGCCCTTACAATGAGCAGTTCTTC
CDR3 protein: CASRASGGGPYNEQFF

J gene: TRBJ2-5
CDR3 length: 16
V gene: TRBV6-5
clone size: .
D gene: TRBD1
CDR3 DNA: TGTGCCAGCAGTTACTCGATTTTGACAGGGCAAGAGACCCAGTACTTC
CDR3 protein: CASSYSILTGQETQYF

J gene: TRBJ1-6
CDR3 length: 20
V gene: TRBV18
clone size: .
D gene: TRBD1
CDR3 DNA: TGTGCCAGCTCACCACCGTACCAAAAACAGGGGCTGTCCTATAATTCACCCCTCCACTTT
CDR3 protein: CASSPPYQKQGLSYNSPLHF

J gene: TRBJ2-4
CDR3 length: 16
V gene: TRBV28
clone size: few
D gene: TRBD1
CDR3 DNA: TGTGCCGTTGAGGGACAGTATGGACAGGCCAAAAACATTCAGTACTTC
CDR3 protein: CAVEGQYGQAKNIQYF

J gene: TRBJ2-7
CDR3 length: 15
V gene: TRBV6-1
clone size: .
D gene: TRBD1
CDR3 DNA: TGTGCCAGCAGTGAAGCGCGGGACAGGGGCTACGAGCAGTACTTC
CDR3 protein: CASSEARDRGYEQYF

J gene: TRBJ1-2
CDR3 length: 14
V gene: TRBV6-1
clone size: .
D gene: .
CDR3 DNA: TGTGCCAGCAGTGACAGAGCCGGGGTGAGTGGCTACACCTTC
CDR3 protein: CASSDRAGVSGYTF

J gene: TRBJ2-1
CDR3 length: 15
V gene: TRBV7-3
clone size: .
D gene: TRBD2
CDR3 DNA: TGTGCCAGCAGCTCACGGGGGGGCCAAGGGAATGAGCAGTTCTTC
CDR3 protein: CASSSRGGQGNEQFF

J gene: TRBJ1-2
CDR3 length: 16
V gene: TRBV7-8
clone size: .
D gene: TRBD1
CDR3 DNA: TGTGCCAGCAGCTTACTACAGGGGGTGCCCTCCCGGGGCTACACCTTC
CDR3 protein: CASSLLQGVPSRGYTF

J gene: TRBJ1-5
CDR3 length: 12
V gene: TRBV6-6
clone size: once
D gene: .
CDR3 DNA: TGTGCCAGCACCTACGGGTTCCAGCCCCAGCATTTT
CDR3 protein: CASTYGFQPQHF

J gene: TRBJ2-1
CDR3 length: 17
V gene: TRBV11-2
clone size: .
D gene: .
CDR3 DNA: TGTGCCAGCAGCCCAACCCCCCCTAGCTCGTCCTACAATGAGCAGTTCTTC
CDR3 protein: CASSPTPPSSSYNEQFF

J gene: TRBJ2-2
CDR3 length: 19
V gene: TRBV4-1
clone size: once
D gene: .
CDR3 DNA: TGCGCCAGCAGCCAAGGAATCCTTCGTAGACAGCCAAACACCGGGGAGCTGTTTTTT
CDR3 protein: CASSQGILRRQPNTGELFF

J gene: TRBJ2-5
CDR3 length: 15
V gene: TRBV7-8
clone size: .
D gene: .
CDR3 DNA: TGTGCCAGCACATCGGGCGGGTCGCGCGGAGAGACCCAGTACTTC
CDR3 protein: CASTSGGSRGETQYF

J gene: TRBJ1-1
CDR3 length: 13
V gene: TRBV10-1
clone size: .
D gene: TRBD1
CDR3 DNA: TGCGCCAGCAGTGAGTCCTGGACAGGGGATGCTTTCTTT
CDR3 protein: CASSESWTGDAFF

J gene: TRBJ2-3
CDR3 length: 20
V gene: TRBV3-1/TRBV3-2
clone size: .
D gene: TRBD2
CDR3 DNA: TGTGCCAGCAGCCAAGATCGGACTAGCGGGGGGTTCCGTAGCACAGATACGCAGTATTTT
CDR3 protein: CASSQDRTSGGFRSTDTQYF

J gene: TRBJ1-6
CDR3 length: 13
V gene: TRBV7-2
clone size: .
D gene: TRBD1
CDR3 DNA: TGTGCCAGCAGCACCACAGGGGGTTCACCCCTCCACTTT
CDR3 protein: CASSTTGGSPLHF

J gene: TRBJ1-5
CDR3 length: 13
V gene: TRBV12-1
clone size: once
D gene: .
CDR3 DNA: TGTGCCAGCGGACGACAGGGGCATCAGCCCCAGCATTTT
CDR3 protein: CASGRQGHQPQHF

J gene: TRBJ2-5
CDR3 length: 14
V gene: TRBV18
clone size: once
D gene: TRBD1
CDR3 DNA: TGTGCCAGCTCATCCGGACAGGGAGGAGAGACCCAGTACTTC
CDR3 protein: CASSSGQGGETQYF

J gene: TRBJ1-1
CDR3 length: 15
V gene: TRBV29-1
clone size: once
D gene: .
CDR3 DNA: TGCAGCGTTCACCGGGACTGGGGAATGAACACTGAAGCTTTCTTT
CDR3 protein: CSVHRDWGMNTEAFF

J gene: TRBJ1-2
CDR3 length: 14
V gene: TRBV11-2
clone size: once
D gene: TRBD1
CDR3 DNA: TGTGCCAGCAGCTTAGATGAGGACAGGACCCTAAGCTCATTC
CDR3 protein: CASSLDEDRTLSSF

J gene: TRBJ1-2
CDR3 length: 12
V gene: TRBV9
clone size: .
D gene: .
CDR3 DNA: TGTGCCAGCAGCGTCGAGGGGAGGGGCTACACCTTC
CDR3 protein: CASSVEGRGYTF

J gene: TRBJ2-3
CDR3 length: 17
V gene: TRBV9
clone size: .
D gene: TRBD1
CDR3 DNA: TGTGCCAGCAGCCATAACCGGGACAGGGTTAGCACAGATACGCAGTATTTT
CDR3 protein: CASSHNRDRVSTDTQYF

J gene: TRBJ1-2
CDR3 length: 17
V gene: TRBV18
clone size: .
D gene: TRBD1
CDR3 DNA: TGTGCCAGCTCCCCGTCGTCGGTCGGACAGGGAAACTATGGCTACACCTTC
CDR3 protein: CASSPSSVGQGNYGYTF

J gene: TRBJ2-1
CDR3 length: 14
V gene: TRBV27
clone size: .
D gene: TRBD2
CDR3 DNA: TGTGCCAGCACTCTAGCGGGGGGTTACAATGAGCAGTTCTTC
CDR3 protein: CASTLAGGYNEQFF

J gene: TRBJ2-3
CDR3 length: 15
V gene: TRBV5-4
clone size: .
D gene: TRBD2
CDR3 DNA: TGTGCCAGCAGCACGGGTAGCGGGGGGGCAGATACGCAGTATTTT
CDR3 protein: CASSTGSGGADTQYF

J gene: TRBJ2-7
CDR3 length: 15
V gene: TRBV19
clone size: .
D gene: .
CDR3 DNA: TGTGCCAGTAGTCCAGGGACACGGTTATACTACGAGCAGTACTTC
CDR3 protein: CASSPGTRLYYEQYF

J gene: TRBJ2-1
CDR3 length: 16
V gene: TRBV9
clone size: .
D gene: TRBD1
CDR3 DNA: TGTGCCAGCAGCCCTCGAGAACGGACAGGGCGGAATGAGCAGTTCTTC
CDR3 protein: CASSPRERTGRNEQFF

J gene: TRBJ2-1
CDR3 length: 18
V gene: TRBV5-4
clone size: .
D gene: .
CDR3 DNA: TGTGCCAGCAGCCGCACCATGAGGACATTCAGGTTTTACAATGAGCAGTTCTTC
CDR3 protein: CASSRTMRTFRFYNEQFF

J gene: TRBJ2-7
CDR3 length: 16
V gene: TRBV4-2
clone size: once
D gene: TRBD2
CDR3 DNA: TGTGCCAGCAGCCAAGCTGCAACGGGGGGGCTCTACGAGCAGTACTTC
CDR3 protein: CASSQAATGGLYEQYF

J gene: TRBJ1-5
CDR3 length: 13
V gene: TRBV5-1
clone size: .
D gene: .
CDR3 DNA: TGCGCCAGCAGCTCTCAGGGAAATCAGCCCCAGCATTTT
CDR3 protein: CASSSQGNQPQHF

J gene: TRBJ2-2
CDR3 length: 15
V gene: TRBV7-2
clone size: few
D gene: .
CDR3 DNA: TGTGCCAGCAGCTTAACAGGAACGAACACCGGGGAGCTGTTTTTT
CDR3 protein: CASSLTGTNTGELFF

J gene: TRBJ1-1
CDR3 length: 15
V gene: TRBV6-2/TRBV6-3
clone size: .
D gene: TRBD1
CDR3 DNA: TGTGCCAGCAGTTTGGACAGGGTTAAGTCTTCTGAAGCTTTCTTT
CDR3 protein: CASSLDRVKSSEAFF

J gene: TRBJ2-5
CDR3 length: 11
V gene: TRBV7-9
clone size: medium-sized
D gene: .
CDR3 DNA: TGTGCCAGCAGCTTCGGAGAGACCCAGTACTTC
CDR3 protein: CASSFGETQYF

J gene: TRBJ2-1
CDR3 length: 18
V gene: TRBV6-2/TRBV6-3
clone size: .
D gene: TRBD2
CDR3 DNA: TGTGCCAGCAGTTACCCCGACACAGCGGCTAGCGGCTACAATGAGCAGTTCTTC
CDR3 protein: CASSYPDTAASGYNEQFF

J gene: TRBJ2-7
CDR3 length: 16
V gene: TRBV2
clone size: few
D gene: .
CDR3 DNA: TGTGCCAGCAGTGAAAAGGCAGGGGCCTATGGGTTCGAGCAGTACTTC
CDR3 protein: CASSEKAGAYGFEQYF

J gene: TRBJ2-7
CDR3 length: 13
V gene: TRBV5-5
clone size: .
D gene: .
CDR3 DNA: TGTGCCAGCAGCTGGGGGGATTTCTACGAGCAGTACTTC
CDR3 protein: CASSWGDFYEQYF

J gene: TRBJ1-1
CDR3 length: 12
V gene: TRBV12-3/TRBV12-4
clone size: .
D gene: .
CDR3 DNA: TGTGCCAGCAGCGGAGGACAGACTGAAGCTTTCTTT
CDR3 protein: CASSGGQTEAFF

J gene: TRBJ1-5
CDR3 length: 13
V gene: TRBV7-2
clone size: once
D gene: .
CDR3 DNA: TGTGCCAGCAGTCGGAGGGGGGGCCAGCCCCAGCATTTT
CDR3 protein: CASSRRGGQPQHF

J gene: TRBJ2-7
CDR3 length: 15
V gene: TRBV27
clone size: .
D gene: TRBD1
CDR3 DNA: TGTGCCAGCAGCTTAGGACAGGGGGTCTTCTACGAGCAGTACTTC
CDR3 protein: CASSLGQGVFYEQYF

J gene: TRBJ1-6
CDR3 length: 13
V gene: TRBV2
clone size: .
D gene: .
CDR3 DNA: TGTGCCAGCAGGGGCCAGGGTAATTCACCCCTCCACTTT
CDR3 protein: CASRGQGNSPLHF

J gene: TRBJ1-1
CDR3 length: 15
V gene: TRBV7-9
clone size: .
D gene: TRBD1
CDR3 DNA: TGTGCCAGCAGCTCCTTAGACAGGGGAGGCACTGAAGCTTTCTTT
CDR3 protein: CASSSLDRGGTEAFF

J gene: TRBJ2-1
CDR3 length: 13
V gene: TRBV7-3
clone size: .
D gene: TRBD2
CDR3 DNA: TGTGCCAGCAGGAGGACTAGCCATGGTGAGCAGTTCTTC
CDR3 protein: CASRRTSHGEQFF